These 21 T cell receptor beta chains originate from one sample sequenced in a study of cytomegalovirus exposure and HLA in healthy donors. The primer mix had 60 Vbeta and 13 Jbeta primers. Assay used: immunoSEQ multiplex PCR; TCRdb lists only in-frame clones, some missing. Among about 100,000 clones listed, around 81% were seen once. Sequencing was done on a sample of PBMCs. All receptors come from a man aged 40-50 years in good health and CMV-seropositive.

CDR3 sequence: CASSVGQGPSPLHF. The CDR3 region has the DNA TGTGCCAGCAGCGTAGGGCAGGGTCCCTCACCCCTCCACTTT. The V and J genes are TRBV9 and TRBJ1-6; TRBD1 is a possible D gene (5 bases). CDR3 size: 14 residues. V was pared by 0 bases and J by 10 bases, with 11 bases between. Germline values: CDR1 SGDLS, CDR2 YYNGEE.

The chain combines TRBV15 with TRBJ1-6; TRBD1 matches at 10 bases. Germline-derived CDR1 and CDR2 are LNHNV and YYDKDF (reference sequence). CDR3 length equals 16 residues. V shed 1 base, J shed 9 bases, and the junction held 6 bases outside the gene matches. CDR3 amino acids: CATSRGGTGVGSPLHF. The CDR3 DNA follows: TGTGCCACCAGCAGAGGGGGGACAGGGGTCGGTTCACCCCTCCACTTT.

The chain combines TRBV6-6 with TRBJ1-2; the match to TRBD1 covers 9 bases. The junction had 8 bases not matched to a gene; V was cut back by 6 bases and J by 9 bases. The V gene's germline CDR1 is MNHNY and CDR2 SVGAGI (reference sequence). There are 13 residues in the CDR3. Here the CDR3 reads CASREGQGESYTF. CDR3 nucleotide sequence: TGTGCCAGCAGAGAGGGACAGGGAGAAAGCTACACCTTC.

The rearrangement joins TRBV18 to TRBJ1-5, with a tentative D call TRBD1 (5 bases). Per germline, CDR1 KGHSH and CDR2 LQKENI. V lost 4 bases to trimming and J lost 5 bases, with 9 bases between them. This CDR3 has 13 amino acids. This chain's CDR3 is CASSQGVDQPQHF. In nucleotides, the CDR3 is TGTGCCAGCTCACAAGGGGTGGATCAGCCCCAGCATTTT.

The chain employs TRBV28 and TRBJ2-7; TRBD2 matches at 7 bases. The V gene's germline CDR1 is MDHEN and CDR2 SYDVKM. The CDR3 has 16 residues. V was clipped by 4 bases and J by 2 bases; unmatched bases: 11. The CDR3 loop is CASSYLLSGGTYEQYF. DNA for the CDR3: TGTGCCAGCAGTTACCTCCTATCGGGGGGTACCTACGAGCAGTACTTC.

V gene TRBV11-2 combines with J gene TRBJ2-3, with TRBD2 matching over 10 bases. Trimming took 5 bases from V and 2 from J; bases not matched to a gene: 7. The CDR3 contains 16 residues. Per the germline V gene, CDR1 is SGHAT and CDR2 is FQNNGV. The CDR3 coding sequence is TGTGCCAGCAGCCTCGGGACTAGCGCCTCCACAGATACGCAGTATTTT. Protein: CASSLGTSASTDTQYF.

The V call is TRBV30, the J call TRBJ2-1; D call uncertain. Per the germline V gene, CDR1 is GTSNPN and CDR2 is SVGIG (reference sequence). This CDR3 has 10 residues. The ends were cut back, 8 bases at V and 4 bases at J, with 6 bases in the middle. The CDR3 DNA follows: TGTGCCGCCGAGTACAATGAGCAGTTCTTC. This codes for CAAEYNEQFF.

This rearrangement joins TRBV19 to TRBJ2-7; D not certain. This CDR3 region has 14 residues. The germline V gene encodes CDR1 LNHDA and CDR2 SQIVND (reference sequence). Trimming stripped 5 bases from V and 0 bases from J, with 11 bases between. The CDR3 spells CASSPSDISYEQYF. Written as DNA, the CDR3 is TGTGCCAGTAGTCCCTCAGACATCTCCTACGAGCAGTACTTC. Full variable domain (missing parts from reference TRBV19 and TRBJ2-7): DGGITQSPKYLFRKEGQNVTLSCEQNLNHDAMYWYRQDPGQGLRLIYYSQIVNDFQKGDIAEGYSVSREKKESFPLTVTSAQKNPTAFYLCASSPSDISYEQYFGPGTRLTVT.

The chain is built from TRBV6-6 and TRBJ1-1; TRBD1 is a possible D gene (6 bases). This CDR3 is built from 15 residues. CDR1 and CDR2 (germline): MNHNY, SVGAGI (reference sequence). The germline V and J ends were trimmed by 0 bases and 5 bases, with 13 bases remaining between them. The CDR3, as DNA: TGTGCCAGCAGTTACTCAAAACAGGGTGGTACTGAAGCTTTCTTT. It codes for CASSYSKQGGTEAFF.

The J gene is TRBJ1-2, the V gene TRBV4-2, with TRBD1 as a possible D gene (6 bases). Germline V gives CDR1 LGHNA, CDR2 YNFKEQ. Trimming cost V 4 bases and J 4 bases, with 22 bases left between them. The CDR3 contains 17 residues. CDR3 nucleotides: TGTGCCAGCAGCCCCCAGGTAGGGGCAGGGGAACTCTATGGCTACACCTTC. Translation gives CASSPQVGAGELYGYTF.

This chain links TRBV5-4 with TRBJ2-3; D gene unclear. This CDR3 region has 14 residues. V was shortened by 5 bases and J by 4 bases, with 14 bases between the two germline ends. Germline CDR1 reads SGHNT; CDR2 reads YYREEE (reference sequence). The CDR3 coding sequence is TGTGCCAGCAGTCGCGAGACTCGAGCAGATACGCAGTATTTT. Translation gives CASSRETRADTQYF. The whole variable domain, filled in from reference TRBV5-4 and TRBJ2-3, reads ETGVTQSPTHLIKTRGQQVTLRCSSQSGHNTVSWYQQALGQGPQFIFQYYREEENGRGNFPPRFSGLQFPNYSSELNVNALELDDSALYLCASSRETRADTQYFGPGTRLTVL.

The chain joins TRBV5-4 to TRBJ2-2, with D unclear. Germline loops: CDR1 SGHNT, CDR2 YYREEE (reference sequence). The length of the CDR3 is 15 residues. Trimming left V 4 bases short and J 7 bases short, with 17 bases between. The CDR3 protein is CASSPERGADGELFF. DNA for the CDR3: TGTGCCAGCAGCCCGGAAAGAGGCGCCGACGGGGAGCTGTTTTTT.

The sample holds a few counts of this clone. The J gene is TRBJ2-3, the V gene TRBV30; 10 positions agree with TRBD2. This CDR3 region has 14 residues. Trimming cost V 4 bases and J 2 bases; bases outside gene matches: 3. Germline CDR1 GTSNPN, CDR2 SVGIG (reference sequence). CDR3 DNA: TGTGCCTGGACTAGCGGGGGACTCACAGATACGCAGTATTTT. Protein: CAWTSGGLTDTQYF.

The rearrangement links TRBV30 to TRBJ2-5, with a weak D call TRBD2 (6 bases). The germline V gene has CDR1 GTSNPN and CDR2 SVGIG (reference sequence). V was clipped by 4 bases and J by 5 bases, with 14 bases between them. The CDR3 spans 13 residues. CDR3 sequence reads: CAWKTRGGETQYF. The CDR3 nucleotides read TGTGCCTGGAAGACTAGAGGAGGCGAGACCCAGTACTTC. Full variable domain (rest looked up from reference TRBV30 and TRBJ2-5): SQTIHQWPATLVQPVGSPLSLECTVEGTSNPNLYWYRQAAGRGLQLLFYSVGIGQISSEVPQNLSASRPQDRQFILSSKKLLLSDSGFYLCAWKTRGGETQYFGPGTRLLVL.

CDR3 sequence (DNA): TGTGCCAGTACGCGCCTCTGGGGGGACAGTCAGCCCCAGCATTTT. Translated, it gives CASTRLWGDSQPQHF. The V gene is TRBV19, the J gene TRBJ1-5; the match to TRBD1 covers 7 bases. Germline V lookup: CDR1 LNHDA, CDR2 SQIVND (reference sequence). Germline trimming cut 7 bases from V and 6 bases from J; bases unmatched to any gene: 12. CDR3 length equals 15 residues.

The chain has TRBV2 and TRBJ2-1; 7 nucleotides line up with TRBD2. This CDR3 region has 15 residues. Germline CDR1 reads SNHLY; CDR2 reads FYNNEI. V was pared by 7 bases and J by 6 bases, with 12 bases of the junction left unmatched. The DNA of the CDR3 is TGTGCCAGCACCCAGATCGGGGGAGGGAGCAATGAGCAGTTCTTC. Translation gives CASTQIGGGSNEQFF.

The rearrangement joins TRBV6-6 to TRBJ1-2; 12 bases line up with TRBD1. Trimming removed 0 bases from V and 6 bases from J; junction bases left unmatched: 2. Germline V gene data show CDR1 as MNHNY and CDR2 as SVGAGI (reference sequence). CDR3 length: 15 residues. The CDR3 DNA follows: TGTGCCAGCAGTTACTCGGGACAGGGGGCTAATGGCTACACCTTC. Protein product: CASSYSGQGANGYTF.

The CDR3 DNA reads TGTGCCAGCAGTAGAACAACGGACAGTTACTCCTACGAGCAGTACTTC. It codes for CASSRTTDSYSYEQYF. V gene TRBV27 combines with J gene TRBJ2-7, with D perhaps matching TRBD1 (6 bases). Germline CDR1 and CDR2: MNHEY and SMNVEV (reference sequence). This CDR3 region has 16 residues. Trimming cost V 5 bases and J 0 bases, with 17 bases left between them.

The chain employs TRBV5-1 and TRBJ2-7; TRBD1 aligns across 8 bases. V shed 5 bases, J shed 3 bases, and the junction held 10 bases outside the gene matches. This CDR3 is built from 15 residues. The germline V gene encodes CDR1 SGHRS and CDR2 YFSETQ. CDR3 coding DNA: TGCGCCAGCAGGATGAGGACAGGGCGTCTCTACGAGCAGTACTTC. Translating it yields CASRMRTGRLYEQYF.

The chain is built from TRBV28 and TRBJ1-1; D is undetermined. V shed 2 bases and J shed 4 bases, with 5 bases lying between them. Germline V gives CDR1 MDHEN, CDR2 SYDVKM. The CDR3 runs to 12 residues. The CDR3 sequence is CASSLMSTEAFF. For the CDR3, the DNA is TGTGCCAGCAGTTTAATGAGCACTGAAGCTTTCTTT. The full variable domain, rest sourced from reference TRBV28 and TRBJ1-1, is DVKVTQSSRYLVKRTGEKVFLECVQDMDHENMFWYRQDPGLGLRLIYFSYDVKMKEKGDIPEGYSVSREKKERFSLILESASTNQTSMYLCASSLMSTEAFFGQGTRLTVV.

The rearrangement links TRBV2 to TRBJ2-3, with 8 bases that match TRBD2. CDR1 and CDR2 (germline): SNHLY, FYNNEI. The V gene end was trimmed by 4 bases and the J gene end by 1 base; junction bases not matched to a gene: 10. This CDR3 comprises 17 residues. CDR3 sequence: CASSGLWSGGRTDTQYF. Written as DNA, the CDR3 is TGTGCCAGCAGTGGCCTCTGGAGCGGGGGACGCACAGATACGCAGTATTTT.